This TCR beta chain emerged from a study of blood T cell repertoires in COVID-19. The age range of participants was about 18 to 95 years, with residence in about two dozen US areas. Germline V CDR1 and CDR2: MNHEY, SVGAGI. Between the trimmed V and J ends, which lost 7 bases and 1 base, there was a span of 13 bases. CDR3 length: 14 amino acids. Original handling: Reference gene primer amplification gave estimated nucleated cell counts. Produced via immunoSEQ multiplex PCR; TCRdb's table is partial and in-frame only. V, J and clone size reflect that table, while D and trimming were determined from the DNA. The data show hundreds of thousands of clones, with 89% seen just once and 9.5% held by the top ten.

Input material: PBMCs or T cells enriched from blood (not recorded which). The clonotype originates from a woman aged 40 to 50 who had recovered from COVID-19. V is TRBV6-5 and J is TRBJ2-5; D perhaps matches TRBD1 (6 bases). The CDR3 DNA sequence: TGTGCCAGCACCTACCCCAGGGGCCAAGAGACCCAGTACTTC. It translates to CASTYPRGQETQYF.